This is a list of T cell receptor beta chains from one sample in a study of patients and donors after allogeneic stem cell transplantation. TCRdb analysed the RT-PCR reads with MiXCR anew, one entry per CDR3 protein. The repertoire holds about a million distinct CDR3 sequences, with roughly 18% as singletons. Material for sequencing was blood, either unsorted or a sorted T cell fraction (not recorded which). All receptors derive from a human donor who was either an allogeneic HSCT recipient or a stem cell or donor lymphocyte infusion donor (not recorded which). It is not recorded whose cells these are; they may come from a transplant donor. Both conserved end residues are part of each CDR3. The order of the fields is V gene, D gene, clone size, J gene, CDR3 DNA, CDR3 protein. A D gene is named only where the DNA matches it firmly. Clone size is stated in some rows and not others, as once, few, many or a class when expanded.

>TRBV6-1|TRBD1|.|TRBJ2-5
TGTGCCAGCAACCGGGACAGGGGGGGAGCGACCCAGTACTTC
CASNRDRGGATQYF
>TRBV5-1|.|.|TRBJ2-4
TGCGCCAGCAGCTTGGAATGGCAGAAGAAAAACATTCAGTACTTC
CASSLEWQKKNIQYF
>TRBV6-2/TRBV6-3|.|few|TRBJ2-1
TGTGCCAGCAGTTACCCGATAATTGGGGGATGGGATGAGCAGTTCTTC
CASSYPIIGGWDEQFF
>TRBV9|.|many|TRBJ1-1
TGTGCCAGCAGCGGGGGGGGCAAAGGTGAAGCTTTCTTT
CASSGGGKGEAFF
>TRBV12-3/TRBV12-4|TRBD1|.|TRBJ2-6
TGTGCCAGCAGTTTAAGGACAGGGTACACTCACGTCCTGACTTTC
CASSLRTGYTHVLTF
>TRBV5-8|.|few|TRBJ1-5
TGTGCCAGCAGCTTGGGGGATCCGAGACAGCCCCAGCATTTT
CASSLGDPRQPQHF
>TRBV15|.|.|TRBJ2-2
TGTGCCACCAGCAGAGATTCTAGCAGGGGCGGGGAGCTGTTTTTT
CATSRDSSRGGELFF
>TRBV20-1|TRBD1|few|TRBJ2-1
TGCAGTGCTAGTTGGGACAGGGACCTCCTTTTGTTCTTC
CSASWDRDLLLFF
>TRBV27|TRBD2|.|TRBJ2-2
TGTGCCAGCAGCCCCTGGCTCCTAGCGGGGGGTCGTGAACTGTTTTTT
CASSPWLLAGGRELFF
>TRBV5-6|.|.|TRBJ2-7
TGTGCCAGCAGCTTTCCGACAGGGAGGGGCTACTACGAGCAGTACTTC
CASSFPTGRGYYEQYF
>TRBV6-5|.|.|TRBJ2-5
TGTGCCAGCAGTTCCAACAGGGTGCTAGAGACCCAGTACTTC
CASSSNRVLETQYF
>TRBV20-1|.|many|TRBJ1-2
TGCAGTGCTAGAGTTAGTCAGGGAGGCGGCTACACCTTC
CSARVSQGGGYTF
>TRBV7-9|.|few|TRBJ2-1
TGTGCCAGCAGCTTAGTTGGCGGCGGGCGGAACAATGAGCAGTTCTTC
CASSLVGGGRNNEQFF
>TRBV5-1|TRBD2|.|TRBJ2-1
TGCGCCAGCAGCGTGGAAGCGGGAGGGCTCTACAATGAGCAGTTCTTC
CASSVEAGGLYNEQFF
>TRBV28|.|many|TRBJ2-1
TGTGCCAGCAGCCTAACCCAAGGAGGGTACAATGAGCAGTTCTTC
CASSLTQGGYNEQFF
>TRBV21-1|.|.|TRBJ2-1
TGTGCCAGCAGCGGGGGACTCCTCGACTTC
CASSGGLLDF
>TRBV4-3|.|.|TRBJ2-1
TGCGCCAGCAGCCAAGATAACGGCGTTCAAAGCTCCTACAATGAGCAGTTCTTC
CASSQDNGVQSSYNEQFF
>TRBV24-1|TRBD2|few|TRBJ2-1
TGTGCCACCAGTGGCTCATCTAGCGGGAGGGGGGCTGAGCAGTTCTTC
CATSGSSSGRGAEQFF
>TRBV11-3|.|.|TRBJ2-2
TGTGCCAGCAGCTTAGGTGTCAGCCCGATGAACACCGGGGAGCTGTTTTTT
CASSLGVSPMNTGELFF
>TRBV12-5|.|once|TRBJ2-1
TGTGCTAGTGGTTTGGCCGTGCGGCCCTCCTACAATGAGCAGTTCTTC
CASGLAVRPSYNEQFF
>TRBV3-1|.|few|TRBJ2-6
TGTGCCAGCAGCGAAGAATGGCGCGGAGCCAACGTCCTGACTTTC
CASSEEWRGANVLTF
>TRBV12-3/TRBV12-4|.|few|TRBJ2-7
TGTGCCAGCACCGAGGGGGGGGCGTCCTACGAGCAGTACTTC
CASTEGGASYEQYF
>TRBV9|.|many|TRBJ2-3
TGTGCCAGCAGCGTAGCATCCCCAGATACGCAGTATTTT
CASSVASPDTQYF
>TRBV5-1|.|few|TRBJ2-7
TGCGCCAGCAGCTTGGCCGGACCGAATGACTACGAGCAGTACTTC
CASSLAGPNDYEQYF
>TRBV5-1|TRBD1|.|TRBJ2-6
TGCGCCAGCAGCCCGGGACAGGGGGTTGACTTCTCTGGGGCCAACGTCCTGACTTTC
CASSPGQGVDFSGANVLTF
>TRBV13|.|.|TRBJ2-5
TGTGCCAGCAGCCCCCAGGGGGGCCGAACAAGTGAGACCCAGTACTTC
CASSPQGGRTSETQYF
>TRBV29-1|TRBD1|.|TRBJ1-1
TGCAGCGTCCCTCAGGGGGTTAACACTGAAGCTTTCTTT
CSVPQGVNTEAFF
>TRBV18|TRBD1|.|TRBJ2-1
TGTGCCAGCTCACCAACGGACAGGGAGTTCGTCGAGCAGTTCTTC
CASSPTDREFVEQFF
>TRBV6-1|TRBD1|few|TRBJ2-2
TGTGCCAGCAGACGGGGACAGACGAACACCGGGGAGCTGTTTTTT
CASRRGQTNTGELFF
>TRBV14|TRBD2|.|TRBJ2-2
TGTGCCAGCAGCCAAGTAGGAGGACTAGCGGGACCGAACACCGGGGAGCTGTTTTTT
CASSQVGGLAGPNTGELFF
>TRBV7-9|.|few|TRBJ1-1
TGTGCCAGCAGCTCGACGGCAGGGCGCCTGGCTTTCTTT
CASSSTAGRLAFF
>TRBV11-2|TRBD1|.|TRBJ1-3
TGTGCCAGCAGTCTCAACAGGGGCTCTGGAAACACCATATATTTT
CASSLNRGSGNTIYF
>TRBV29-1|TRBD2|.|TRBJ2-1
TGCAGCGTGGAGAGTAGCGGGGTCTACAATGAGCAGTTCTTC
CSVESSGVYNEQFF